The 2 T cell receptor beta chains below all came from one sample that was sequenced in a study of blood T cells in healthy people across ages (dated by TCRdb to between 2014 and 2016). Library preparation used 5' RACE. TCRdb names Illumina HiSeq 2500 as the instrument used. A second PCR of roughly 7 to 11 cycles was performed with a sample-barcoded 5' primer and a J-beta primer mix. Using fastp at Q25 and MiXCR, TCRdb reprocessed the public reads and kept productive beta chains. All rows with the same CDR3 protein become a single entry with the most common DNA and genes. The sample yields 750,000 to 950,000 distinct CDR3 sequences; 20% to 30% were counted once. The ten largest clones take up about 3% of the sample. The same specimen was also included in a second study, on T cells of mothers and their children.

The specimen was blood. These receptors were obtained from a boy aged 10-17 years in good health.

The genes are TRBV28 and TRBJ1-1, with D possibly matching TRBD1 (5 bases). CDR1 is MDHEN and CDR2 is SYDVKM in the germline V gene. V was cut by 10 bases and J by 0 bases, with 15 bases left in between. The CDR3 sequence is 14 residues long. The CDR3 loop is CATTLGTMNTEAFF. CDR3 DNA: TGTGCCACTACTCTGGGGACCATGAACACTGAAGCTTTCTTT.

This clonotype was detected only a few times. The chain employs TRBV6-5 and TRBJ2-7; 10 bases agree with TRBD1. CDR1 and CDR2 from the germline V gene are MNHEY and SVGAGI. The CDR3 runs to 14 residues. With 2 bases clipped from V and 5 bases from J, the junction kept 3 bases outside the gene matches. Here the CDR3 reads CASSYVTGGHEQYF. The CDR3 DNA sequence: TGTGCCAGCAGTTACGTGACAGGGGGCCACGAGCAGTACTTC.